Listed below are T cell receptor beta chains from one sample, sequenced in a study of T cell responses to AZD1222 COVID-19 vaccine. Using immunoSEQ multiplex PCR, the repertoire was profiled, and TCRdb retains in-frame clones only, with some absent. The table records 100,000 or so clones, approximately 90% of them present only once. Sample: peripheral blood, taken on day 0 of AZD1222 vaccination. Receptors were obtained from an adult in good health. Both conserved end residues are part of each CDR3. D genes are given only for firm matches.

NA TRBV10-3 CAISESGRSPYEQYF
NA TRBV4-3 CASSQAYHRINEKLFF
TRBD1 TRBV28 CASSTTGTVGGYTF
TRBD2 TRBV10-3 CAISAAGEYTQYF
NA TRBV6-2/TRBV6-3 CASSPNSEGYNEQFF
NA TRBV2 CASFTVPNYGYTF
NA TRBV2 CASSVVGSYNEQFF
NA TRBV6-5 CASTGAGEKLFF
NA TRBV19 CASSILRPGSNQPQHF
NA TRBV2 CASSGGPPSYNEQFF
TRBD2 TRBV11-2 CAISAGLAGGYQETQYF
TRBD1 TRBV3-1/TRBV3-2 CASSQGPQGDRSNQPQHF
TRBD1 TRBV6-5 CAGRQGSNQPQHF
NA TRBV10-1 CASSEGYGELFF
NA TRBV6-5 CASSTGPANTIYF
NA TRBV6-1 CASSEDKSSGNTIYF
TRBD2 TRBV24-1 CATSDLRTSGRNEQFF
TRBD1 TRBV5-1 CASSLEGASGYTF
TRBD1 TRBV10-3 CAIGTSGGSYNEQFF
NA TRBV7-3 CASSPLGGRADTQYF
NA TRBV5-1 CASSPGLTLGDTIYF
NA TRBV7-2 CASSLAGGTPNEQFF
NA TRBV3-1/TRBV3-2 CASSHLANTEAFF
NA TRBV29-1 CSVEVPVNYGYTF
NA TRBV15 CATSKETGRKEAFF
NA TRBV9 CASAPGRAQETQYF
NA TRBV7-9 CASSLPGENEKLFF
TRBD2 TRBV9 CASSLGASGLNEQFF
NA TRBV13 CASSLNSGALTNEKLFF
NA TRBV2 CASRLPGNKETQYF
NA TRBV20-1 CSASPTGNQPQHF
NA TRBV24-1 CATSDGGFTTDTQYF
TRBD2 TRBV7-9 CASSAPGLQIYEQYF
NA TRBV7-2 CASSLWSQSSYNEQFF
NA TRBV3-1/TRBV3-2 CASSQLLRGGTEAFF